This T cell receptor (beta chain) was sequenced in a study of T cell responses to AZD1222 COVID-19 vaccine. TCRdb's copy holds only in-frame clones and misses some; the assay was immunoSEQ multiplex PCR. The table shows 150,000 or so clones, with approximately 90% occurring only once. The CDR3 totals 15 residues. Source: peripheral blood, taken 28 days after the second AZD1222 dose. This clonotype was obtained from an adult who received the AZD1222 COVID-19 vaccine. The chain employs TRBV21-1 and TRBJ1-2; TRBD1, the table's D call, lacks a check against the DNA. TRBV21-1 counts as a pseudogene. The CDR3 reads CASSKNGTRVYGYTF. CDR3 coding DNA: TGTGCCAGCAGCAAAAACGGGACAAGGGTTTATGGCTACACCTTC.